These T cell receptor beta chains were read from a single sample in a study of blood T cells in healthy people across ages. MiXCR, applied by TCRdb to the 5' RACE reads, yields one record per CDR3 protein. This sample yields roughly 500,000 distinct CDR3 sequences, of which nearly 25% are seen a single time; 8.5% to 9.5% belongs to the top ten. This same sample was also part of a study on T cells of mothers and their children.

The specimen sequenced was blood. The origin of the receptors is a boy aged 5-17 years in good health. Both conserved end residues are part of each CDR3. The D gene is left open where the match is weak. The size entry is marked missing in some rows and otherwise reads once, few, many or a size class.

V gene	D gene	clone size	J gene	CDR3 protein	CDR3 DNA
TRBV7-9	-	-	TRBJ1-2	CASSRGLPYGYTF	TGTGCCAGCAGCCGAGGGCTACCGTATGGCTACACCTTC
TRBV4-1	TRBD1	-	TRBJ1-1	CACSQPRTGGTEAFF	TGCGCCTGCAGCCAACCTAGGACAGGAGGCACTGAAGCTTTCTTT
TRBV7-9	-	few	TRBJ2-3	CASRTQGEGTDTQYF	TGTGCCAGCAGGACACAGGGGGAGGGGACAGATACGCAGTATTTT
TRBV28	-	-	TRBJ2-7	CAAAGQQLYEQYF	TGTGCCGCGGCCGGACAGCAACTATACGAGCAGTACTTC
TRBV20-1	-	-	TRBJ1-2	CSARNRRDWSGYTF	TGCAGTGCTAGGAATCGCAGGGACTGGAGTGGCTACACCTTC
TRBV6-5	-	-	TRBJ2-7	CASSYRGTAYEQYF	TGTGCCAGCAGTTACCGCGGGACAGCCTACGAGCAGTACTTC
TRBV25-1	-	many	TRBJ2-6	CASSEGGSSGANVLTF	TGTGCCAGCAGTGAAGGAGGCAGCTCTGGGGCCAACGTCCTGACTTTC
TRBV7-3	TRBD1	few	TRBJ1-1	CASSPRPGQGATGAFF	TGTGCCAGCAGCCCCCGTCCGGGACAGGGGGCGACAGGAGCTTTCTTT
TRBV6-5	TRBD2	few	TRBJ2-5	CASSYGAGGPYEETQYF	TGTGCCAGCAGTTACGGAGCGGGGGGGCCTTATGAAGAGACCCAGTACTTC
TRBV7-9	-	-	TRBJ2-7	CASSSALVGEQYF	TGTGCCAGCAGCAGCGCGCTAGTGGGGGAGCAGTACTTC
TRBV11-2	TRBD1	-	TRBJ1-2	CASTGAGTVFF	TGTGCCAGCACAGGGGCTGGGACAGTTTTCTTC
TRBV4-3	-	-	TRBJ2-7	CASSQDNREGVEQYF	TGCGCCAGCAGCCAAGATAACAGGGAAGGTGTCGAGCAGTACTTC
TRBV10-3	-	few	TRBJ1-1	CAISESHGLGLRDTEAFF	TGTGCCATCAGTGAGTCCCACGGGTTGGGTCTAAGGGACACTGAAGCTTTCTTT
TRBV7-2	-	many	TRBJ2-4	CASSRSPGVNIQYF	TGTGCCAGCAGCCGCTCACCCGGGGTTAACATTCAGTACTTC
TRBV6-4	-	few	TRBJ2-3	CASSEGDISTDTQYF	TGTGCCAGCAGTGAAGGGGACATTAGCACAGATACGCAGTATTTT
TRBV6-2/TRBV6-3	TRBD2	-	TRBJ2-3	CASSRTSGEGDTQYF	TGTGCCAGCAGCCGGACTAGCGGGGAGGGAGATACGCAGTATTTT
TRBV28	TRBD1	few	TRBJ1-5	CASSLEDRFNQPQHF	TGTGCCAGCAGTTTGGAGGACAGGTTCAATCAGCCCCAGCATTTT
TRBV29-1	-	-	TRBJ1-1	CSVDNLEPGGTEAFF	TGCAGCGTTGACAACTTGGAACCGGGGGGCACTGAAGCTTTCTTT
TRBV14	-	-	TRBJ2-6	CASSPKGVVLTF	TGTGCCAGCAGCCCGAAGGGGGTTGTCCTGACTTTC
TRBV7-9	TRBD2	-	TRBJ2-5	CASSFLGLEETQYF	TGTGCCAGCAGCTTCCTGGGACTAGAGGAGACCCAGTACTTC
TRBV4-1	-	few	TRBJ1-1	CASSQGGGRGRRAVTEAFF	TGCGCCAGCAGCCAAGGAGGTGGACGAGGACGCCGGGCGGTCACTGAAGCTTTCTTT
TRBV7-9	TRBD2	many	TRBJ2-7	CASSPPGGSYEQYF	TGTGCCAGCAGCCCCCCGGGGGGGTCCTACGAGCAGTACTTC
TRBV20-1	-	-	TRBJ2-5	CSAGEGGTKTQYF	TGCAGTGCTGGCGAGGGGGGGACAAAGACCCAGTACTTC
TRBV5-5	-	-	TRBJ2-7	CASSSGPSGEQYF	TGTGCCAGCAGTTCCGGGCCGTCCGGCGAGCAGTACTTC
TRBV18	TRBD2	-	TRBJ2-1	CASSPTAGDNEQFF	TGTGCCAGCTCACCCACCGCGGGGGACAATGAGCAGTTCTTC
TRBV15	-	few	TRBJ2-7	CATSSPGIYEQYF	TGTGCCACCAGCAGTCCGGGAATCTACGAGCAGTACTTC
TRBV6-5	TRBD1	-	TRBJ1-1	CASRITGGLNTEAFF	TGTGCCAGCAGAATAACAGGGGGACTGAACACTGAAGCTTTCTTT
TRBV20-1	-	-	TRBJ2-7	CSARDKTYEQYF	TGCAGTGCAAGGGACAAGACCTACGAGCAGTACTTC
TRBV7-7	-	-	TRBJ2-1	CASSPRGLSSYNEQFF	TGTGCTAGCAGCCCCCGTGGTTTGAGCTCCTACAATGAGCAGTTCTTC
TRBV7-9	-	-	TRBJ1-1	CASSATGGAGNTEAFF	TGTGCCAGCAGCGCCACAGGAGGTGCGGGGAACACTGAAGCTTTCTTT
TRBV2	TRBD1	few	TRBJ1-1	CASSEVGTGEAEAFF	TGTGCCAGCAGTGAAGTGGGGACAGGCGAGGCTGAAGCTTTCTTT
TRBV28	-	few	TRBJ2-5	CGAKTGRGPETQYF	TGCGGCGCAAAAACGGGGCGGGGCCCGGAGACCCAGTACTTC
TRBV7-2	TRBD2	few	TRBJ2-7	CASSPRDYSYEQYF	TGTGCCAGCAGCCCCCGGGACTACTCCTACGAGCAGTACTTC
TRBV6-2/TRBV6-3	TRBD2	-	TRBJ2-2	CAGSGTSANTGELFF	TGTGCCGGTTCCGGGACTAGCGCCAACACCGGGGAGCTGTTTTTT
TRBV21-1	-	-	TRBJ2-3	CASSTWAPLLVGTDTQYF	TGTGCCAGCAGCACTTGGGCCCCTCTGCTAGTTGGCACAGATACGCAGTATTTT
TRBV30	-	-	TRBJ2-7	CAWSVDWGQDEQYF	TGTGCCTGGAGTGTTGATTGGGGGCAGGACGAGCAGTACTTC
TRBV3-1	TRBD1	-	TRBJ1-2	CASSPGQYNYGYTF	TGTGCCAGCTCCCCGGGACAGTATAACTATGGCTACACCTTC
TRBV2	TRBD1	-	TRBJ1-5	CASSRTGVGLPQHF	TGTGCCAGCAGTAGGACAGGGGTGGGTCTGCCCCAGCATTTT
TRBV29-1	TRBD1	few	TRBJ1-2	CSVRRTGSDYGYTF	TGCAGCGTTCGGAGGACAGGGAGCGACTATGGCTACACCTTC
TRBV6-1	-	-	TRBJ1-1	CASRAGDSEAFF	TGTGCCAGCAGAGCAGGGGATTCGGAAGCTTTCTTT
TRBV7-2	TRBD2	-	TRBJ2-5	CASSLVASGQETQYF	TGTGCCAGCAGCTTAGTGGCTAGCGGCCAAGAGACCCAGTACTTC
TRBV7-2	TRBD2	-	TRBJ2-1	CASSLVLAGLNEQFF	TGTGCCAGCAGCTTAGTACTAGCGGGGCTCAATGAGCAGTTCTTC